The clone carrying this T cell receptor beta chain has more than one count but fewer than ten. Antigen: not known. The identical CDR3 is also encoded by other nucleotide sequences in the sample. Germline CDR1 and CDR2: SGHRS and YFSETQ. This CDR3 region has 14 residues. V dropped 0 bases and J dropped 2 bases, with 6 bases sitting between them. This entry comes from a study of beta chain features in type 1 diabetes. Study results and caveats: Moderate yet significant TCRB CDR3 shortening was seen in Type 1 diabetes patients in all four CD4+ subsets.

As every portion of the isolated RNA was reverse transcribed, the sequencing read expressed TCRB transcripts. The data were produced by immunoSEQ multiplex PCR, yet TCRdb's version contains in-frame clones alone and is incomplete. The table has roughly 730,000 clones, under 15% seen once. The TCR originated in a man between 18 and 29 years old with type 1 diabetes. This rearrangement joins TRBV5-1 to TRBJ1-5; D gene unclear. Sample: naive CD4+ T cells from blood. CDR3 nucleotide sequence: TGCGCCAGCAGCTTGGATAGTGGCAATCAGCCCCAGCATTTT. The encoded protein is CASSLDSGNQPQHF.